Listed below are T cell receptor beta chains from one sample, sequenced in a study of technical replicates of blood from a few donors. Sequencing was performed with immunoSEQ multiplex PCR; in TCRdb, only in-frame clones are kept and a portion is missing. In the table there are under 100,000 clones, approximately 83% of which are singletons. The specimen sequenced was PBMCs. The source of these receptors is a human donor in good health. Some clones in this sample may be carry-over from other donors' samples. CDR3s include the opening cysteine and the closing phenylalanine or tryptophan. Each record gives: J gene, clone size, D gene, V gene, CDR3 DNA, CDR3 protein. D genes are given only for firm matches. Some rows mark clone size as missing; the rest say once, few, many or name a class of expanded clone.

j_gene: TRBJ1-5; abundance: once; d_gene: .; v_gene: TRBV29-1; CDR3nt: TGCAGCGTTTCGGCTTGGGGCCAGCCCCAGCATTTT; CDR3aa: CSVSAWGQPQHF
j_gene: TRBJ2-1; abundance: .; d_gene: TRBD2; v_gene: TRBV7-9; CDR3nt: TGTGCCAGCAGCTTTAGCGGGGGCCACTACAATGAGCAGTTCTTC; CDR3aa: CASSFSGGHYNEQFF
j_gene: TRBJ2-7; abundance: .; d_gene: .; v_gene: TRBV14; CDR3nt: TGTGCCAGCAGCCGAACTGGAGGGGAAGAGCAGTACTTC; CDR3aa: CASSRTGGEEQYF
j_gene: TRBJ1-1; abundance: once; d_gene: .; v_gene: TRBV7-6; CDR3nt: TGTGCCAGCAGCCCAACAGGGAACACTGAAGCTTTCTTT; CDR3aa: CASSPTGNTEAFF
j_gene: TRBJ1-5; abundance: few; d_gene: TRBD1; v_gene: TRBV6-5; CDR3nt: TGTGCCAGCTTACAGGGGTTTGGGGATCAGCCCCAGCATTTT; CDR3aa: CASLQGFGDQPQHF
j_gene: TRBJ2-5; abundance: once; d_gene: .; v_gene: TRBV28; CDR3nt: TGTGCCAGCGGTCTTAATGAGGCTCGGTACTTC; CDR3aa: CASGLNEARYF
j_gene: TRBJ2-4; abundance: .; d_gene: TRBD1; v_gene: TRBV7-9; CDR3nt: TGTGCCAGCAGCTTAGGACAGGGGAGAGTAGCCAAAAACATTCAGTACTTC; CDR3aa: CASSLGQGRVAKNIQYF
j_gene: TRBJ1-4; abundance: .; d_gene: .; v_gene: TRBV6-1; CDR3nt: TGTGCCAGCAGTGAAATGTATTCTAATGAAAAACTGTTTTTT; CDR3aa: CASSEMYSNEKLFF
j_gene: TRBJ1-6; abundance: .; d_gene: TRBD1; v_gene: TRBV27; CDR3nt: TGTGCCAGCAGTCCCCTTGGACAGGTTTTAAATTCACCCCTCCACTTT; CDR3aa: CASSPLGQVLNSPLHF
j_gene: TRBJ2-5; abundance: .; d_gene: .; v_gene: TRBV5-1; CDR3nt: TGCGCCAGCAGCTTCATCGCCGGGGCGGGGCTCCAAGAGACCCAGTACTTC; CDR3aa: CASSFIAGAGLQETQYF
j_gene: TRBJ2-1; abundance: .; d_gene: TRBD2; v_gene: TRBV10-3; CDR3nt: TGTGCCATCAGTGACGGTACCGCTAGCGGCACCTTTCTCAATGAGCAGTTCTTC; CDR3aa: CAISDGTASGTFLNEQFF
j_gene: TRBJ2-1; abundance: .; d_gene: .; v_gene: TRBV6-4; CDR3nt: TGTGCCAGCAGCATGGAAGTTTCGGGCAATGAGCAGTTCTTC; CDR3aa: CASSMEVSGNEQFF
j_gene: TRBJ2-7; abundance: .; d_gene: .; v_gene: TRBV7-8; CDR3nt: TGTGCCAGCAGCCAACCGCTCGGGACAATAGACTACGAGCAGTACTTC; CDR3aa: CASSQPLGTIDYEQYF
j_gene: TRBJ1-2; abundance: .; d_gene: .; v_gene: TRBV29-1; CDR3nt: TGCAGCGTTGGTGGGCCAATTTTGGGCTACACCTTC; CDR3aa: CSVGGPILGYTF
j_gene: TRBJ2-7; abundance: .; d_gene: TRBD2; v_gene: TRBV6-5; CDR3nt: TGTGCCAGCAGTTACGAAGCTAGCGGCTCCTACGAGCAGTACTTC; CDR3aa: CASSYEASGSYEQYF
j_gene: TRBJ1-3; abundance: .; d_gene: .; v_gene: TRBV5-4; CDR3nt: TGTGCCAGCAGCTCTCAGACAGGCTACTCTGGAAACACCATATATTTT; CDR3aa: CASSSQTGYSGNTIYF
j_gene: TRBJ1-3; abundance: .; d_gene: .; v_gene: TRBV2; CDR3nt: TGTGCCAGCATATCCTCTGGAAACACCATATATTTT; CDR3aa: CASISSGNTIYF
j_gene: TRBJ2-7; abundance: .; d_gene: .; v_gene: TRBV7-9; CDR3nt: TGTGCCAGCAGCCCTGCTAGGTGGCAGGTGGGGAGCACCTACGAGCAGTACTTC; CDR3aa: CASSPARWQVGSTYEQYF
j_gene: TRBJ2-1; abundance: .; d_gene: TRBD2; v_gene: TRBV7-2; CDR3nt: TGTGCCAGCAGCTCGGGACTATTAAACTCTAATGAGCAGTTCTTC; CDR3aa: CASSSGLLNSNEQFF
j_gene: TRBJ2-7; abundance: .; d_gene: TRBD2; v_gene: TRBV10-2; CDR3nt: TGCGCCAGCAGAGCGGGAGGGCCAGGTTACGAGCAGTACTTC; CDR3aa: CASRAGGPGYEQYF
j_gene: TRBJ2-5; abundance: .; d_gene: TRBD1; v_gene: TRBV7-8; CDR3nt: TGTGCCAGCAGCGATCGGGACAGGGGGACCTCCCAGACCCAGTACTTC; CDR3aa: CASSDRDRGTSQTQYF
j_gene: TRBJ1-2; abundance: .; d_gene: .; v_gene: TRBV30; CDR3nt: TGTGCCTGGAGTGGAGAGGCCCTTAACTATGGCTACACCTTC; CDR3aa: CAWSGEALNYGYTF
j_gene: TRBJ1-5; abundance: once; d_gene: .; v_gene: TRBV9; CDR3nt: TGTGCCAGCAGCGCCGACTATTCGCCCAATCAGCCCCAGCATTTT; CDR3aa: CASSADYSPNQPQHF
j_gene: TRBJ2-2; abundance: .; d_gene: TRBD1; v_gene: TRBV6-1; CDR3nt: TGTGCCAGCAGTGAACTGGGACAGGGTTTGAACACCGGGGAGCTGTTTTTT; CDR3aa: CASSELGQGLNTGELFF
j_gene: TRBJ2-7; abundance: .; d_gene: .; v_gene: TRBV5-4; CDR3nt: TGTGCCAGCAGCTCCTTTACAGGGAGCTCCTACGAGCAGTACTTC; CDR3aa: CASSSFTGSSYEQYF
j_gene: TRBJ2-5; abundance: .; d_gene: .; v_gene: TRBV2; CDR3nt: .; CDR3aa: CASSTSVGGPGETQYF
j_gene: TRBJ2-3; abundance: .; d_gene: .; v_gene: TRBV4-2; CDR3nt: TGTGCCAGCAGCCAAGATGGGACAGTAGAAGGGGACTTGCAGTATTTT; CDR3aa: CASSQDGTVEGDLQYF
j_gene: TRBJ1-1; abundance: .; d_gene: .; v_gene: TRBV4-3; CDR3nt: TGCGCCAGCAGCCGATACCGGGGGACTGAAGCTTTCTTT; CDR3aa: CASSRYRGTEAFF
j_gene: TRBJ2-7; abundance: .; d_gene: TRBD2; v_gene: TRBV7-6; CDR3nt: TGTGCCAGCAGCCTCAGCGGGGGAGGCTACGAGCAGTACTTC; CDR3aa: CASSLSGGGYEQYF
j_gene: TRBJ1-3; abundance: .; d_gene: TRBD1; v_gene: TRBV9; CDR3nt: TGTGCCAGCAGCCCCGACAGGGGGGGAAACACCATATATTTT; CDR3aa: CASSPDRGGNTIYF
j_gene: TRBJ2-1; abundance: .; d_gene: .; v_gene: TRBV6-1; CDR3nt: TGTGCCAGCAGTGAAGTAATTCGGCGGCCCGAGCAGTTCTTC; CDR3aa: CASSEVIRRPEQFF
j_gene: TRBJ2-3; abundance: .; d_gene: TRBD2; v_gene: TRBV5-8; CDR3nt: TGTGCCAGCAGCCCCATAGCGGGGAGGGGTACGCAGTATTTT; CDR3aa: CASSPIAGRGTQYF
j_gene: TRBJ2-7; abundance: .; d_gene: .; v_gene: TRBV7-2; CDR3nt: TGTGCCAGCAGCTTATATACAGGGCGCGAGCAGTACTTC; CDR3aa: CASSLYTGREQYF
j_gene: TRBJ1-4; abundance: .; d_gene: .; v_gene: TRBV6-1; CDR3nt: TGTGCCAGCAGTGTACGGGAAACTCTGGTGGGGGAAAAACTGTTTTTT; CDR3aa: CASSVRETLVGEKLFF
j_gene: TRBJ1-2; abundance: .; d_gene: .; v_gene: TRBV6-5; CDR3nt: TGTGCCAGCAGGACGGACAGTAACTATGGCTACACCTTC; CDR3aa: CASRTDSNYGYTF
j_gene: TRBJ2-7; abundance: .; d_gene: TRBD1; v_gene: TRBV11-2; CDR3nt: TGTGCCAGCAGCCGAGGACAGGGCGACGAGCAGTACTTC; CDR3aa: CASSRGQGDEQYF
j_gene: TRBJ1-2; abundance: .; d_gene: .; v_gene: TRBV19; CDR3nt: TGTGCCAGTAGTCCGTCTGGGGGCCCCTATGGCTACACCTTC; CDR3aa: CASSPSGGPYGYTF
j_gene: TRBJ2-7; abundance: .; d_gene: .; v_gene: TRBV27; CDR3nt: TGTGCCAGCAGTTCGGCAGGGGTACTTAACGAGCAGTACTTC; CDR3aa: CASSSAGVLNEQYF
j_gene: TRBJ2-7; abundance: .; d_gene: TRBD2; v_gene: TRBV6-5; CDR3nt: TGTGCCAGCAGTTTTCTAGCGGGAGGAACCTACGAGCAGTACTTC; CDR3aa: CASSFLAGGTYEQYF
j_gene: TRBJ1-6; abundance: .; d_gene: .; v_gene: TRBV13; CDR3nt: TGTGCCAGCAGCTTCACAGGGACCCCCCTCCACTTT; CDR3aa: CASSFTGTPLHF
j_gene: TRBJ2-5; abundance: .; d_gene: .; v_gene: TRBV29-1; CDR3nt: TGCAGCGTTCTCCAAGAGACCCAGTACTTC; CDR3aa: CSVLQETQYF
j_gene: TRBJ1-5; abundance: .; d_gene: .; v_gene: TRBV2; CDR3nt: TGTGCCAGCAAGGGGTCAGGGGTCCCCAATCAGCCCCAGCATTTT; CDR3aa: CASKGSGVPNQPQHF
j_gene: TRBJ1-2; abundance: once; d_gene: .; v_gene: TRBV19; CDR3nt: TGTGCCAGTAGGCCGGGGACTAACTATGGCTACACCTTC; CDR3aa: CASRPGTNYGYTF
j_gene: TRBJ1-1; abundance: .; d_gene: .; v_gene: TRBV30; CDR3nt: TGTGCCTGGACCGCTTCCGGGGGGAACACTGAAGCTTTCTTT; CDR3aa: CAWTASGGNTEAFF
j_gene: TRBJ1-2; abundance: .; d_gene: .; v_gene: TRBV4-3; CDR3nt: TGCGCCAGCAGCCAGACTACCCCTACAGGGTGGGGGCCTAACTATGGCTACACCTTC; CDR3aa: CASSQTTPTGWGPNYGYTF
j_gene: TRBJ1-2; abundance: .; d_gene: .; v_gene: TRBV27; CDR3nt: TGTGCCAGCAGTTCCCTAGGACAGACCTATGGCTACACCTTC; CDR3aa: CASSSLGQTYGYTF
j_gene: TRBJ2-3; abundance: .; d_gene: .; v_gene: TRBV4-1; CDR3nt: TGCGCCAGCAGCCAAGGGTTTGAGGTAGATACGCAGTATTTT; CDR3aa: CASSQGFEVDTQYF
j_gene: TRBJ2-5; abundance: .; d_gene: TRBD1; v_gene: TRBV4-1; CDR3nt: TGCGCCAGCAGCCAACCCGGGACAGGGGGTTCTGCGGAGACCCAGTACTTC; CDR3aa: CASSQPGTGGSAETQYF
j_gene: TRBJ1-5; abundance: .; d_gene: .; v_gene: TRBV6-5; CDR3nt: TGTGCCAGCAGTTACGGAGACAATCAGCCCCAGCATTTT; CDR3aa: CASSYGDNQPQHF
j_gene: TRBJ1-5; abundance: .; d_gene: .; v_gene: TRBV15; CDR3nt: TGTGCCACCAGCTTACCAGGGTCAGCCGGGCAGCCCCAGCATTTT; CDR3aa: CATSLPGSAGQPQHF
j_gene: TRBJ2-2; abundance: .; d_gene: .; v_gene: TRBV12-5; CDR3nt: TGTGCTAGTGGTTTGGTGGTAGCTACCGGGGAGCTGTTTTTT; CDR3aa: CASGLVVATGELFF
j_gene: TRBJ2-1; abundance: .; d_gene: .; v_gene: TRBV5-4; CDR3nt: TGTGCCAGCAGCTTTGGGGGGACCTACAATGAGCAGTTCTTC; CDR3aa: CASSFGGTYNEQFF
j_gene: TRBJ2-7; abundance: .; d_gene: .; v_gene: TRBV7-2; CDR3nt: TGTGCCAGCAGCTTAGCGGGGGGGCCCTACGAGCAGTACTTC; CDR3aa: CASSLAGGPYEQYF